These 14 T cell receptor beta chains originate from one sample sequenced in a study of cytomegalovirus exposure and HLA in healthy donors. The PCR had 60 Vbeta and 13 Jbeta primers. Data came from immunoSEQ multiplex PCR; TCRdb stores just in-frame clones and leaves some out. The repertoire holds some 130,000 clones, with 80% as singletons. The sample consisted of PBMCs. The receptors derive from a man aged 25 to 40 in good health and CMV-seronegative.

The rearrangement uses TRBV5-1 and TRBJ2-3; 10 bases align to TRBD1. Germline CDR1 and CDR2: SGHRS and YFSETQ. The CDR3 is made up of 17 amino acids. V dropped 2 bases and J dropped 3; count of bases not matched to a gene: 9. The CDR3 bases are TGCGCCAGCAGCTTCGCGACAGGGGGCGATCGGACAGATACGCAGTATTTT. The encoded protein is CASSFATGGDRTDTQYF.

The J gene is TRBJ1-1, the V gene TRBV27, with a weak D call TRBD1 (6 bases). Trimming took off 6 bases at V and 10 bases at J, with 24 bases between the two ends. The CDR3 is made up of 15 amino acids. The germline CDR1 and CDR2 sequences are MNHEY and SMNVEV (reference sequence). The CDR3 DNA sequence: TGTGCCAGCAGCCCGTGGGCGGGGGGCGATGATCGAGCTTTCTTT. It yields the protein CASSPWAGGDDRAFF.

CDR3 in amino acids: CASSPPNSNTDTQYF. DNA of the CDR3: TGTGCCAGCTCACCACCGAATTCTAACACAGATACGCAGTATTTT. The genes are TRBV18 and TRBJ2-3; no clear D. CDR1 KGHSH and CDR2 LQKENI come from the germline V gene. V dropped 0 bases and J dropped 2 bases, with 9 bases sitting between them. CDR3 size: 15 residues.

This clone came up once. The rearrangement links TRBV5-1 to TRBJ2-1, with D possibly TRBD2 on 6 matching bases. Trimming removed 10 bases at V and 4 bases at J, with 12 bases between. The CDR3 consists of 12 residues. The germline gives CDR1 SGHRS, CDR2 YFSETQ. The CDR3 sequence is CASAAGYNEQFF. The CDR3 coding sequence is TGCGCCTCTGCCGCGGGATACAATGAGCAGTTCTTC.

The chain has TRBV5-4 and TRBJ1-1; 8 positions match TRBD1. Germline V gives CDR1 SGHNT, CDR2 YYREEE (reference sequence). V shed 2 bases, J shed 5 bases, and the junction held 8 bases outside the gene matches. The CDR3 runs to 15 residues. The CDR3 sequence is CASSLPGGTGTEAFF. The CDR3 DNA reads TGTGCCAGCAGCTTACCAGGGGGCACGGGAACTGAAGCTTTCTTT.

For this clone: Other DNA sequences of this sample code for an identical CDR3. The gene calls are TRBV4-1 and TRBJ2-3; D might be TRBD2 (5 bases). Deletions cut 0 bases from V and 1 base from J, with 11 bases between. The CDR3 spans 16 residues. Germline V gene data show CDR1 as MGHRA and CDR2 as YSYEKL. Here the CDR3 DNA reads TGCGCCAGCAGCCAAGAGAGATGGGGAGGCACAGATACGCAGTATTTT. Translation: CASSQERWGGTDTQYF.

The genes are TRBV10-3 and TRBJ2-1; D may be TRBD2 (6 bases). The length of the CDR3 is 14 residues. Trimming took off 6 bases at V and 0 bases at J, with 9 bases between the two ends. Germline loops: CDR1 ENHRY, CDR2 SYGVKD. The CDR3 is CAISGSSSYNEQFF. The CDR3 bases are TGTGCCATCAGCGGGAGCAGCTCCTACAATGAGCAGTTCTTC.

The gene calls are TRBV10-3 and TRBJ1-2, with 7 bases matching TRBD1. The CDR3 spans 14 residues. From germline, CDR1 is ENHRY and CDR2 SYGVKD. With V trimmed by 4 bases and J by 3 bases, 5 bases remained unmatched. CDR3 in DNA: TGTGCCATCAGTGGTGACAGGGCGTACTATGGCTACACCTTC. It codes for CAISGDRAYYGYTF.

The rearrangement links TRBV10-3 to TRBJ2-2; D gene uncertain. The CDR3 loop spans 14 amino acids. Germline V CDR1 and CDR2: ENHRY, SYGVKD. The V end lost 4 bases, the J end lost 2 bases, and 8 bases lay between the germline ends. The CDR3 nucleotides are TGTGCCATCAGTGGTGGTAGAAACACCGGGGAGCTGTTTTTT. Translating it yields CAISGGRNTGELFF.

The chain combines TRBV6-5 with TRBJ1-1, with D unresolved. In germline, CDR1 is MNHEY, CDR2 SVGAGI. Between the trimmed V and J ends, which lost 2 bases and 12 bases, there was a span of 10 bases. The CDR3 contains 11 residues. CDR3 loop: CASSYPPRTFF. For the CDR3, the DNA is TGTGCCAGCAGTTACCCCCCCAGAACTTTCTTT.

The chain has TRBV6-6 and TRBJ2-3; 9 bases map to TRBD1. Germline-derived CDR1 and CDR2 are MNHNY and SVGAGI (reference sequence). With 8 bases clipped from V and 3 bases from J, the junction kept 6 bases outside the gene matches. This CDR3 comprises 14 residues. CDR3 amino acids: CASSRGQGTDTQYF. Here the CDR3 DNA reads TGTGCCAGCTCCCGGGGACAGGGTACAGATACGCAGTATTTT.

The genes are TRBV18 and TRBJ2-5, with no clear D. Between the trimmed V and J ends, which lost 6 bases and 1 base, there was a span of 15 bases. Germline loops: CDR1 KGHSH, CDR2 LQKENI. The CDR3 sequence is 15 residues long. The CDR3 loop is CASSYQSSSQETQYF. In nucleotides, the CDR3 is TGTGCCAGCTCGTACCAATCCTCTAGCCAAGAGACCCAGTACTTC.

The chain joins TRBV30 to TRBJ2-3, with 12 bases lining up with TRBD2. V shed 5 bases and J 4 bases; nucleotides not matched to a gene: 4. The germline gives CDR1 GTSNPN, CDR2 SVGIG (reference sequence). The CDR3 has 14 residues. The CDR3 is CAWRLAGAPDTQYF. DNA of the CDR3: TGTGCCTGGCGACTAGCGGGAGCCCCAGATACGCAGTATTTT.

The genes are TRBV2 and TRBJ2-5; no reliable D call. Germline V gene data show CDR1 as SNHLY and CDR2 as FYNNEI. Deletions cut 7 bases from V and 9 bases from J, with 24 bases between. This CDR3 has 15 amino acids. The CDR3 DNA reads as TGTGCCAGCACCGACGCGGCCGCCTCCCGCCGGGCCCAGTACTTC. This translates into CASTDAAASRRAQYF.